Listed below are T cell receptor beta chains from one sample, sequenced in a study of cytomegalovirus exposure and HLA in healthy donors. Assay: immunoSEQ multiplex PCR; the TCRdb copy retains only in-frame clones and omits some. The table has some 87,000 clones, over 70% seen once; the top ten hold roughly 22%. Material for sequencing was PBMCs. The origin of the receptors is a middle-aged woman in good health and CMV-seropositive. Both conserved end residues are part of each CDR3. Fields, in order: J gene, CDR3 length, V gene, D gene, clone size, CDR3 DNA, CDR3 protein. D genes are given only for firm matches. Clone size is stated in some rows and not others, as once, few, many or a class when expanded.

J: TRBJ2-1
length: 16
V: TRBV18
D: .
size: .
DNA: TGTGCCAGCTCAACCGCCTCCGGGACACAAAACAATGAGCAGTTCTTC
CDR3: CASSTASGTQNNEQFF

J: TRBJ2-7
length: 14
V: TRBV2
D: TRBD1
size: .
DNA: TGTGCCAGCAGTGACCCTATTCGACAGGGCCCTCAGTACTTC
CDR3: CASSDPIRQGPQYF

J: TRBJ1-1
length: 13
V: TRBV6-4
D: .
size: few
DNA: TGTGCCAGCAGTCAGGAGGGCTGGACTGAAGCTTTCTTT
CDR3: CASSQEGWTEAFF

J: TRBJ2-5
length: 16
V: TRBV6-5
D: TRBD2
size: .
DNA: TGTGCCAGCAGTTACACGTCGGGAGGTACCCAAGAGACCCAGTACTTC
CDR3: CASSYTSGGTQETQYF

J: TRBJ2-3
length: 15
V: TRBV30
D: TRBD2
size: .
DNA: TGTGCCTGGAGTTTACTAGCGTCGAACACAGATACGCAGTATTTT
CDR3: CAWSLLASNTDTQYF

J: TRBJ2-3
length: 15
V: TRBV28
D: TRBD2
size: .
DNA: TGTGCCAGCAGTTCGGGAGCGGGAGGGAAGTATACGCAGTATTTT
CDR3: CASSSGAGGKYTQYF

J: TRBJ1-5
length: 15
V: TRBV28
D: TRBD1
size: .
DNA: TGTGCCAGCAGTCCTGGGACAGGGCGACGTCAGCCCCAGCATTTT
CDR3: CASSPGTGRRQPQHF

J: TRBJ2-2
length: 13
V: TRBV6-1
D: .
size: .
DNA: TGTGCCAGCAGTGAGACCGGGACCGGGGAGCTGTTTTTT
CDR3: CASSETGTGELFF

J: TRBJ1-3
length: 15
V: TRBV6-5
D: .
size: .
DNA: TGTGCCAGCAGTCCCTCCGGGGGGTATGGAAACACCATATATTTT
CDR3: CASSPSGGYGNTIYF

J: TRBJ2-4
length: 16
V: TRBV7-8
D: .
size: few
DNA: TGTGCCAGCAGCTTAAATGTTAAGACCCGGGAGAACATTCAGTACTTC
CDR3: CASSLNVKTRENIQYF

J: TRBJ2-5
length: 15
V: TRBV5-1
D: .
size: .
DNA: TGCGCCAGCAGCTTGTCGATGGGACTGCAAGAGACCCAGTACTTC
CDR3: CASSLSMGLQETQYF

J: TRBJ2-1
length: 10
V: TRBV7-9
D: .
size: .
DNA: TGTGCCAGCAGTGGAGGAGAGCAGTTCTTC
CDR3: CASSGGEQFF

J: TRBJ2-7
length: 13
V: TRBV5-4
D: .
size: .
DNA: TGTGCCAGCAGCCAGGGACATGCCTACGAGCAGTACTTC
CDR3: CASSQGHAYEQYF

J: TRBJ2-5
length: 15
V: TRBV15
D: .
size: .
DNA: TGTGCCACCAGCAGAGATGTGAGACAGCAAGAGACCCAGTACTTC
CDR3: CATSRDVRQQETQYF

J: TRBJ1-5
length: 13
V: TRBV2
D: .
size: few
DNA: TGTGCCAGCAGTGCGGGATTCAATCAGCCCCAGCATTTT
CDR3: CASSAGFNQPQHF

J: TRBJ1-1
length: 16
V: TRBV5-1
D: TRBD1
size: .
DNA: TGCGCCAGCACAATCAACCCACAGGGGGCGAACACTGAAGCTTTCTTT
CDR3: CASTINPQGANTEAFF

J: TRBJ1-4
length: 14
V: TRBV5-1
D: .
size: .
DNA: TGCGCCAGCAGCCACAGTGCAACTAATGAAAAACTGTTTTTT
CDR3: CASSHSATNEKLFF

J: TRBJ1-1
length: 16
V: TRBV5-1
D: .
size: .
DNA: TGCGCCAGCAGCTTGGAGAGCCAGGGGTACGGAACTGAAGCTTTCTTT
CDR3: CASSLESQGYGTEAFF

J: TRBJ2-6
length: 20
V: TRBV5-3
D: TRBD1
size: once
DNA: TGTGCCAGAAGCTTGGGCCCGGGACAGTACCTCTGGGGTGGGGCCAACGTCCTGACTTTC
CDR3: CARSLGPGQYLWGGANVLTF

J: TRBJ1-1
length: 15
V: TRBV7-9
D: .
size: .
DNA: TGTGCCAGCAGCACAACGGGACACCGGAACACTGAAGCTTTCTTT
CDR3: CASSTTGHRNTEAFF

J: TRBJ1-1
length: 11
V: TRBV29-1
D: .
size: .
DNA: TGCAGCGTTGATAGGGGCCACGAAGCTTTCTTT
CDR3: CSVDRGHEAFF

J: TRBJ2-7
length: 16
V: TRBV5-4
D: .
size: .
DNA: TGTGCCAGCCAACCCCCGCCGGGTAACGGAAGCTACGAGCAGTACTTC
CDR3: CASQPPPGNGSYEQYF

J: TRBJ1-2
length: 13
V: TRBV2
D: .
size: .
DNA: TGTGCCAGCACCAAAGGGGGAGAGTGGGGCTACACCTTC
CDR3: CASTKGGEWGYTF

J: TRBJ1-1
length: 11
V: TRBV7-2
D: .
size: .
DNA: TGTGCCAGCAGCTTTCAACGGGAAGCTTTCTTT
CDR3: CASSFQREAFF

J: TRBJ2-5
length: 13
V: TRBV5-1
D: .
size: .
DNA: TGCGCCAGCAGCTTGGCCCTTGAAGAGACCCAGTACTTC
CDR3: CASSLALEETQYF

J: TRBJ2-2
length: 15
V: TRBV30
D: .
size: .
DNA: TGTGCCTGGAGTCCCAGCGCTGCGAACACCGGGGAGCTGTTTTTT
CDR3: CAWSPSAANTGELFF

J: TRBJ2-3
length: 15
V: TRBV7-6
D: TRBD2
size: .
DNA: TGTGCCAGCAGCTTGGGTATGCTGGGAGGGGATACGCAGTATTTT
CDR3: CASSLGMLGGDTQYF

J: TRBJ2-5
length: 15
V: TRBV27
D: TRBD2
size: .
DNA: TGTGCCAGCAGGGCGCGGGGGGCCTTCCAAGAGACCCAGTACTTC
CDR3: CASRARGAFQETQYF

J: TRBJ2-7
length: 14
V: TRBV6-5
D: TRBD1
size: .
DNA: TGTGCCAGCAGTCTGCCGGGACAGGGGTGCGAGCAGTACTTC
CDR3: CASSLPGQGCEQYF

J: TRBJ2-7
length: 13
V: TRBV15
D: .
size: once
DNA: TGTGCCACCAGCAGAGATACAGGTCGCGAGCAGTACTTC
CDR3: CATSRDTGREQYF

J: TRBJ2-3
length: 17
V: TRBV7-6
D: TRBD2
size: .
DNA: TGTGCCAGCAGCTTAGGAGGAGCGGGAGTGACCGCAGATACGCAGTATTTT
CDR3: CASSLGGAGVTADTQYF

J: TRBJ2-7
length: 12
V: TRBV5-1
D: .
size: .
DNA: TGCGCCAGCAGCTTGGAAGGGGACGAGCAGTACTTC
CDR3: CASSLEGDEQYF

J: TRBJ2-1
length: 15
V: TRBV18
D: TRBD2
size: .
DNA: TGTGCCAGCTCACCACGAACGGGAGGCTACAATGAGCAGTTCTTC
CDR3: CASSPRTGGYNEQFF

J: TRBJ1-2
length: 14
V: TRBV5-1
D: TRBD1
size: .
DNA: TGCGCCAGCAGCTGGGGGACAGGGGGAAGTGGCTACACCTTC
CDR3: CASSWGTGGSGYTF

J: TRBJ2-3
length: 14
V: TRBV28
D: TRBD1
size: .
DNA: TGTGCCAGCAGTTTGGGACAGGGGACAGATACGCAGTATTTT
CDR3: CASSLGQGTDTQYF

J: TRBJ1-1
length: 13
V: TRBV11-1
D: .
size: .
DNA: TGTGCCAGCAGCTTGACAGATAACACTGAAGCTTTCTTT
CDR3: CASSLTDNTEAFF

J: TRBJ2-2
length: 12
V: TRBV5-1
D: .
size: .
DNA: TGCGCCAGCAGCCCTTACACCGGGGAGCTGTTTTTT
CDR3: CASSPYTGELFF

J: TRBJ1-1
length: 14
V: TRBV5-1
D: TRBD1
size: .
DNA: TGCGCCAGCAGCCCAAGGACAGGGGGGGTTGAAGCTTTCTTT
CDR3: CASSPRTGGVEAFF

J: TRBJ2-4
length: 16
V: TRBV18
D: TRBD1
size: once
DNA: TGTGCCAGCTCACCCTTGGACAGGGCTGGTGGCGACATTCAGTACTTC
CDR3: CASSPLDRAGGDIQYF

J: TRBJ1-5
length: 12
V: TRBV7-9
D: .
size: few
DNA: TGTACCAGCAGCTCCCCCTTTCAGCCCCAGCATTTT
CDR3: CTSSSPFQPQHF